The count of the clone carrying this T cell receptor beta chain is one. Its antigen remains unknown. The data originate from a study of shared clonotypes between healthy human individuals. Measured with immunoSEQ multiplex PCR; TCRdb has only the in-frame clones, and not every one. The data contain over a million clones, roughly 96% of them singletons. Germline V lookup: CDR1 SGHRS, CDR2 YFSETQ. This CDR3 is built from 14 residues. Trimming pared 2 bases from V and 2 bases from J, leaving 8 bases between. Overall study results and limits: Donor scarcity curtailed the genetic and exposure-history diversity represented herein.

The TCR was taken from a man under 40 in good health. Sequencing used naive CD4+ T cells sorted from blood. Subset in this sample: CD45RA+ positively selected. V gene TRBV5-1 combines with J gene TRBJ1-5, with D possibly being TRBD1 (5 bases). The CDR3, as DNA: TGCGCCAGCAGCTTACAGGCGGGCAATCAGCCCCAGCATTTT. This sequence encodes CASSLQAGNQPQHF. Based on the CDR3 plus reference TRBV5-1 and TRBJ1-5, the full variable domain is KAGVTQTPRYLIKTRGQQVTLSCSPISGHRSVSWYQQTPGQGLQFLFEYFSETQRNKGNFPGRFSGRQFSNSRSEMNVSTLELGDSALYLCASSLQAGNQPQHFGDGTRLSIL.